This TCR beta chain came from a study of T cell responses to AZD1222 COVID-19 vaccine. Overall study results and limits: The sample set comprised mostly white British donors with more females, and clonal diversity was possibly underestimated. Unmutated variant regions are reportedly targeted by nearly half of spike-specific TCRs. Spike-specific TCRs gained breadth and depth after people received two AZD1222 doses.

Method: immunoSEQ multiplex PCR; TCRdb's copy keeps in-frame clones and lacks some. The table shows 75,000 to 95,000 clones, with about 91% occurring only once. CDR1 is LGHNA, CDR2 YSLEER, per germline. Trimming took off 4 bases at V and 8 bases at J, with 14 bases between the two ends. This CDR3 has 13 amino acids. About this clone: Its target is not known.

The chain recombines TRBV4-3 with TRBJ1-2, with D possibly being TRBD1 (6 bases). The input for sequencing was peripheral blood, taken 28 days after the second dose of the MenACWY control vaccine. This sequence was found in an adult who received the MenACWY meningococcal vaccine as a control. CDR3 in amino acids: CASSPRGGYGYTF. The CDR3 nucleotides are TGCGCCAGCAGCCCCCGAGGGGGTTACGGCTACACCTTC.